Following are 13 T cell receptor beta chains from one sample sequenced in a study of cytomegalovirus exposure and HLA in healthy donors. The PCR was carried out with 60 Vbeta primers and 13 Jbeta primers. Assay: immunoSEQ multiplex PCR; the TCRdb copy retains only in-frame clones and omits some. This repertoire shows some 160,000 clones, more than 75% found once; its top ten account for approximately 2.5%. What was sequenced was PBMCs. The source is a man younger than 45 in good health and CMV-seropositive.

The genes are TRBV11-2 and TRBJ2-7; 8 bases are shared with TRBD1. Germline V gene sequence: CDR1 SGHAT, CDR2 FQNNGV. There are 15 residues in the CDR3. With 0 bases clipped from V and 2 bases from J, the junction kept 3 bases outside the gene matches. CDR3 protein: CASSLEPRGPYEQYF. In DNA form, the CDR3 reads TGTGCCAGCAGCTTAGAACCCAGGGGGCCCTACGAGCAGTACTTC.

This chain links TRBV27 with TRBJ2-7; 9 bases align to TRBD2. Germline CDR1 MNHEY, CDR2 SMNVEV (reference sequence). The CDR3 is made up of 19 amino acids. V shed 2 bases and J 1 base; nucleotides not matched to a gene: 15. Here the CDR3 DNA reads TGTGCCAGCAGTTTAAAACCCCCTTGGGGTAGCGGGAGTTCCTACGAGCAGTACGTC. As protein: CASSLKPPWGSGSSYEQYV.

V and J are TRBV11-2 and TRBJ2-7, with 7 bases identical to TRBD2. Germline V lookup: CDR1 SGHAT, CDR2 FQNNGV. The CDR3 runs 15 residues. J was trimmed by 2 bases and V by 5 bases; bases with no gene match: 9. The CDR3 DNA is TGTGCCAGCAGCCTAGCCCTAGCGGCACCCTACGAGCAGTACTTC. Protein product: CASSLALAAPYEQYF. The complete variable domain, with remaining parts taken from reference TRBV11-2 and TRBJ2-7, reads EAGVAQSPRYKIIEKRQSVAFWCNPISGHATLYWYQQILGQGPKLLIQFQNNGVVDDSQLPKDRFSAERLKGVDSTLKIQPAKLEDSAVYLCASSLALAAPYEQYFGPGTRLTVT.

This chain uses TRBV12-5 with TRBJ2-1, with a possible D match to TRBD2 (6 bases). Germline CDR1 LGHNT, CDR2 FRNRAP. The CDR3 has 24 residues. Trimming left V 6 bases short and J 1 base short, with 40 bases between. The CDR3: CASGPNRRGLKTLGTTSSYNEQFF. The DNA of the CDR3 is TGTGCTAGTGGCCCAAATCGTCGGGGACTGAAGACGCTAGGGACGACTTCATCCTACAATGAGCAGTTCTTC. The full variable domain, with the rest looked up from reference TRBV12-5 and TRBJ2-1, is DARVTQTPRHKVTEMGQEVTMRCQPILGHNTVFWYRQTMMQGLELLAYFRNRAPLDDSGMPKDRFSAEMPDATLATLKIQPSEPRDSAVYFCASGPNRRGLKTLGTTSSYNEQFFGPGTRLTVL.

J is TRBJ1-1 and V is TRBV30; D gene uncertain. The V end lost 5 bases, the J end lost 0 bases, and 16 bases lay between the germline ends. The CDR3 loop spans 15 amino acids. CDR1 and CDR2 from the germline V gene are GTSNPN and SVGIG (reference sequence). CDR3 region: CAWDRPYDMNTEAFF. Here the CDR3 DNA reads TGTGCCTGGGACCGACCTTATGACATGAACACTGAAGCTTTCTTT.

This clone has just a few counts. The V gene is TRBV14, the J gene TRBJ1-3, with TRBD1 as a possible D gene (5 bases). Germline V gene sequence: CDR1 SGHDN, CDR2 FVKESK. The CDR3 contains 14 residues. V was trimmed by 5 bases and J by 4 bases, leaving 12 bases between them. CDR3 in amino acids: CASSETWGGNTIYF. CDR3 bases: TGTGCCAGCAGCGAAACGTGGGGCGGAAACACCATATATTTT.

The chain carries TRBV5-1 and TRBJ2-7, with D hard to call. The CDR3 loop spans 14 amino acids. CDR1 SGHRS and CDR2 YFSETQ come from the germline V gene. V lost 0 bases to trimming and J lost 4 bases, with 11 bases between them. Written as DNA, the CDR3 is TGCGCCAGCAGCTTGGCGCGAAATCTGTACGAGCAGTACTTC. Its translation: CASSLARNLYEQYF.

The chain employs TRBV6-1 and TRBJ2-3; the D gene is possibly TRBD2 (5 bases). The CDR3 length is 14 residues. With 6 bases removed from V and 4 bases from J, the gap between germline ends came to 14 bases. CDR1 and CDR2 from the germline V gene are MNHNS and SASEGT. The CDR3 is CASSQTGGSDTQYF. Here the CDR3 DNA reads TGTGCCAGCAGCCAGACGGGCGGGTCAGATACGCAGTATTTT.

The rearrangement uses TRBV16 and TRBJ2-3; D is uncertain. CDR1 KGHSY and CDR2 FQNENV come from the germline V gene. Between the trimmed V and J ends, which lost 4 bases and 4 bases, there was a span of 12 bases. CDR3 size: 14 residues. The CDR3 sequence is CASSPARSADTQYF. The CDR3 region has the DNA TGTGCCAGCAGCCCAGCGAGAAGCGCAGATACGCAGTATTTT.

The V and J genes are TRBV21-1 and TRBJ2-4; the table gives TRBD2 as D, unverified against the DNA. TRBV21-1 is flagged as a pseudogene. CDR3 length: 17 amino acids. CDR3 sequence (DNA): TGTGCCAGCAGCATCGTTACTAGCGGGAGAATGAAAAACATTCAGTACTTC. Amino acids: CASSIVTSGRMKNIQYF.

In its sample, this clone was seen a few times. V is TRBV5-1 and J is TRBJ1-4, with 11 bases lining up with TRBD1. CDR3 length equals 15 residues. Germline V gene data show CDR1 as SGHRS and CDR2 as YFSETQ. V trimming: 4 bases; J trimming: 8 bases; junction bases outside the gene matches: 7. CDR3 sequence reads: CASSPRDRGEEKLFF. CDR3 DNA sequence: TGCGCCAGCAGCCCGCGGGACAGGGGGGAGGAAAAACTGTTTTTT.

The CDR3 loop is CASSLPGLNEKLFF. The CDR3 region has the DNA TGCGCCAGCAGCTTGCCAGGTCTGAATGAAAAACTGTTTTTT. This chain connects TRBV5-1 to TRBJ1-4; no clear D gene. The CDR3 contains 14 residues. Germline CDR1 reads SGHRS; CDR2 reads YFSETQ. V lost 1 base and J 5 bases, leaving 9 bases between the germline ends.

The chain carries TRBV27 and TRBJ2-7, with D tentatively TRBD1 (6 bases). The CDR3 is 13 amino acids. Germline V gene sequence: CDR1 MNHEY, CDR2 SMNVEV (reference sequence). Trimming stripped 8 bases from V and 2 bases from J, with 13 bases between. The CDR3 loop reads CASSGTPTYEQYF. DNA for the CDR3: TGTGCCAGCTCCGGGACACCTACCTACGAGCAGTACTTC.